The rows below give T cell receptor beta chains drawn from one sample of a study of somatic mutations in cytotoxic T cells in rheumatoid arthritis. Generated by immunoSEQ multiplex PCR, the TCRdb table keeps only in-frame clones and is missing some. This table holds 15,000 or so clones, approximately 82% found once. Sequenced input: CD8+ T cells sorted from blood. These TCRs come from a woman in her 50s with rheumatoid arthritis. Each CDR3 is given with its conserved first and last residue. Fields, in order: CDR3 DNA, CDR3 protein, V gene, clone size, J gene, D gene. A D gene is named only where the DNA matches it firmly. Clone size, where shown, is once, few, many, or a class for clones that have expanded.

cdr3_nt: TGTGCCAGCAGTTACTCGAGTGCGGGAGGGGAAAAACTGTTTTTT
cdr3_aa: CASSYSSAGGEKLFF
v_call: TRBV6-5
clone_size: -
j_call: TRBJ1-4
d_call: -

cdr3_nt: TGTGCCAGCAGTGACCCGGAGGGGGGGGGTTACAATGAGCAGTTCTTC
cdr3_aa: CASSDPEGGGYNEQFF
v_call: TRBV2
clone_size: -
j_call: TRBJ2-1
d_call: -

cdr3_nt: TGTGCCAGCAGCTTCGACCGAGCGAGCGCAGATACGCAGTATTTT
cdr3_aa: CASSFDRASADTQYF
v_call: TRBV5-6
clone_size: once
j_call: TRBJ2-3
d_call: -

cdr3_nt: TGTGCCAGAAGCTTGCAACCGTCCAGGGGCTTTGGATTTCGTCCAACCAACTATGGCTACACCTTC
cdr3_aa: CARSLQPSRGFGFRPTNYGYTF
v_call: TRBV5-3
clone_size: -
j_call: TRBJ1-2
d_call: -

cdr3_nt: TGTGCCAGCAGCGAAGTTGAGACCGGCGCGGAGCAGTTCTTC
cdr3_aa: CASSEVETGAEQFF
v_call: TRBV5-5
clone_size: few
j_call: TRBJ2-1
d_call: -

cdr3_nt: TGTGCCAGTAGACCCACGGCTGGGGGCAATACTGAAGCTTTCTTT
cdr3_aa: CASRPTAGGNTEAFF
v_call: TRBV19
clone_size: -
j_call: TRBJ1-1
d_call: -

cdr3_nt: TGTGCCAGCGGTGGGATCCCGGATTCTGGGGCCAACGTCCTGACTTTC
cdr3_aa: CASGGIPDSGANVLTF
v_call: TRBV27
clone_size: -
j_call: TRBJ2-6
d_call: -

cdr3_nt: TGTGCCAGCAGTCAACGGACAGGGTACTACGAGCAGTACTTC
cdr3_aa: CASSQRTGYYEQYF
v_call: TRBV2
clone_size: -
j_call: TRBJ2-7
d_call: TRBD1

cdr3_nt: TGTGCCAGCAGCGTGGACAGGAGCCTAAGCAATCAGCCCCAGCATTTT
cdr3_aa: CASSVDRSLSNQPQHF
v_call: TRBV7-2
clone_size: -
j_call: TRBJ1-5
d_call: TRBD1

cdr3_nt: TGTGCCAGCAGCTTGCCTCCCGGGGGCGGAAAGACCCAGTACTTC
cdr3_aa: CASSLPPGGGKTQYF
v_call: TRBV5-6
clone_size: -
j_call: TRBJ2-5
d_call: -

cdr3_nt: TGTGCCAGCGGACAGGGGAGCACAGATACGCAGTATTTT
cdr3_aa: CASGQGSTDTQYF
v_call: TRBV2
clone_size: -
j_call: TRBJ2-3
d_call: TRBD1

cdr3_nt: TGCGCCAGCAGCTTGGGTGTCGGACCTTCCTACGAGCAGTACTTC
cdr3_aa: CASSLGVGPSYEQYF
v_call: TRBV5-1
clone_size: once
j_call: TRBJ2-7
d_call: -

cdr3_nt: TGTGCCAGCAGTGATGTGGGGCACGAGCAGTACTTC
cdr3_aa: CASSDVGHEQYF
v_call: TRBV25-1
clone_size: -
j_call: TRBJ2-7
d_call: -

cdr3_nt: TGTGCCAGCAGCGTAACTGGACGGGGAGGAACCACAGATACGCAGTATTTT
cdr3_aa: CASSVTGRGGTTDTQYF
v_call: TRBV9
clone_size: -
j_call: TRBJ2-3
d_call: -

cdr3_nt: TGTGCCAGCAGTGAAGTTAGGGGCGGAAGCTCCTACAATGAGCAGTTCTTC
cdr3_aa: CASSEVRGGSSYNEQFF
v_call: TRBV6-1
clone_size: -
j_call: TRBJ2-1
d_call: -

cdr3_nt: TGCGCCAGCAGCTTGGCCTCGGGGGGCGTCACTGAAGCTTTCTTT
cdr3_aa: CASSLASGGVTEAFF
v_call: TRBV5-1
clone_size: -
j_call: TRBJ1-1
d_call: -

cdr3_nt: TGTGCCAGCAGTGACGCCGGACAGGGTGGGGATGAAAAACTGTTTTTT
cdr3_aa: CASSDAGQGGDEKLFF
v_call: TRBV2
clone_size: -
j_call: TRBJ1-4
d_call: TRBD1

cdr3_nt: TGTGCCAGCAGCTTAGGGGATCTTAGCGGGAGGGATAACTACGAGCAGTACTTC
cdr3_aa: CASSLGDLSGRDNYEQYF
v_call: TRBV7-9
clone_size: -
j_call: TRBJ2-7
d_call: TRBD2

cdr3_nt: TGTGCCAGCAGAGGGTCAGGTGAGACCCAGTACTTC
cdr3_aa: CASRGSGETQYF
v_call: TRBV27
clone_size: once
j_call: TRBJ2-5
d_call: -

cdr3_nt: TGCGCCAGCAGCCAGGTTACGGTGAACACTGAAGCTTTCTTT
cdr3_aa: CASSQVTVNTEAFF
v_call: TRBV4-1
clone_size: -
j_call: TRBJ1-1
d_call: -

cdr3_nt: TGTGCCAGCAGTCCGGGGAACGTCTATGGCTACACCTTC
cdr3_aa: CASSPGNVYGYTF
v_call: TRBV28
clone_size: -
j_call: TRBJ1-2
d_call: -

cdr3_nt: TGCGCCAGCAGCTTGGCCGGAGGGGCCTACGAGCAGTACTTC
cdr3_aa: CASSLAGGAYEQYF
v_call: TRBV5-1
clone_size: -
j_call: TRBJ2-7
d_call: -

cdr3_nt: TGTGCCAGCAGCTTCGGGGGGACGAACACCGGGGAGCTGTTTTTT
cdr3_aa: CASSFGGTNTGELFF
v_call: TRBV11-2
clone_size: -
j_call: TRBJ2-2
d_call: TRBD2

cdr3_nt: TGCGCCAGCAGCGGGGGACTAGCGGGAGTCTCCTACGAGCAGTACTTC
cdr3_aa: CASSGGLAGVSYEQYF
v_call: TRBV5-1
clone_size: -
j_call: TRBJ2-7
d_call: TRBD2

cdr3_nt: TGTGCCAGCAGCTTGGAATCTCGCACTGAAGCTTTCTTT
cdr3_aa: CASSLESRTEAFF
v_call: TRBV5-6
clone_size: -
j_call: TRBJ1-1
d_call: -

cdr3_nt: TGTGCCAGCAAGGGGCAGGGAACCTACGAGCAGTACTTC
cdr3_aa: CASKGQGTYEQYF
v_call: TRBV27
clone_size: -
j_call: TRBJ2-7
d_call: -

cdr3_nt: TGTGCTAGCAGCTTAAACAACGGGCCTCGGGAGACCCAGTACTTC
cdr3_aa: CASSLNNGPRETQYF
v_call: TRBV7-7
clone_size: -
j_call: TRBJ2-5
d_call: -

cdr3_nt: TGTGCCAGCAGCGGTGGACTAGCGGGAGGGTATTCGACAACCGAGCAGTACTTC
cdr3_aa: CASSGGLAGGYSTTEQYF
v_call: TRBV9
clone_size: -
j_call: TRBJ2-7
d_call: TRBD2

cdr3_nt: TGTGCCAGCAGCTTAGGCTCGGGCCCCCTGGGGGAGACCCAGTACTTC
cdr3_aa: CASSLGSGPLGETQYF
v_call: TRBV7-2
clone_size: -
j_call: TRBJ2-5
d_call: -

cdr3_nt: TGTGCCAGCACAGATGGGGGGGGCACAGATACGCAGTATTTT
cdr3_aa: CASTDGGGTDTQYF
v_call: TRBV4-2
clone_size: -
j_call: TRBJ2-3
d_call: TRBD2

cdr3_nt: TGTGCCAGCAGGATCTGGGGCCCGAACACTGAAGCTTTCTTT
cdr3_aa: CASRIWGPNTEAFF
v_call: TRBV2
clone_size: -
j_call: TRBJ1-1
d_call: -

cdr3_nt: TGTGCCAGCAGCTTAGAGGTGACTAGCGGTACCTACGAGCAGTACTTC
cdr3_aa: CASSLEVTSGTYEQYF
v_call: TRBV7-2
clone_size: -
j_call: TRBJ2-7
d_call: TRBD2

cdr3_nt: TGTGCCAGCAGCTCACCCGGGACAGGGCCCCCCTACAATGAGCAGTTCTTC
cdr3_aa: CASSSPGTGPPYNEQFF
v_call: TRBV11-3
clone_size: once
j_call: TRBJ2-1
d_call: TRBD1

cdr3_nt: TGCAGCGTTGAGGGTAGCGGGAGGGGATCTGGGGAGCAGTTCTTC
cdr3_aa: CSVEGSGRGSGEQFF
v_call: TRBV29-1
clone_size: -
j_call: TRBJ2-1
d_call: TRBD2

cdr3_nt: TGTGCCAGCAGCGGCGGGACTAGCGGGGCCCTAGGAGAGCAGTTCTTC
cdr3_aa: CASSGGTSGALGEQFF
v_call: TRBV6-6
clone_size: -
j_call: TRBJ2-1
d_call: TRBD2

cdr3_nt: TGTGCCAGCAGCGTATCCGGGACGGAGAATGAAAAACTGTTTTTT
cdr3_aa: CASSVSGTENEKLFF
v_call: TRBV9
clone_size: few
j_call: TRBJ1-4
d_call: -

cdr3_nt: TGTGCCAGCAGGTACGGCACAGATACGCAGTATTTT
cdr3_aa: CASRYGTDTQYF
v_call: TRBV2
clone_size: -
j_call: TRBJ2-3
d_call: -

cdr3_nt: TGTGCCAGCAGCCAGAACAGGGTCCGTAGTCAGCCCCAGCATTTT
cdr3_aa: CASSQNRVRSQPQHF
v_call: TRBV14
clone_size: -
j_call: TRBJ1-5
d_call: -

cdr3_nt: TGTGCCAGCAGTCTCGCGACGGCCAACATTCAGTACTTC
cdr3_aa: CASSLATANIQYF
v_call: TRBV2
clone_size: -
j_call: TRBJ2-4
d_call: -

cdr3_nt: TGTGCCAGCAGTCAAAGACAGGTCCACGAGCAGTACTTC
cdr3_aa: CASSQRQVHEQYF
v_call: TRBV28
clone_size: few
j_call: TRBJ2-7
d_call: -